This T cell receptor (beta chain) was captured in a study of post-analysis software for immune sequencing data. Study details: The cohort encompassed relapsing-remitting, secondary progressive and progressive-relapsing multiple sclerosis disease courses. The study's findings and limits: Those samples that were prepared in the same batch co-clustered strongly by F measure. Patients had higher frequencies than controls of about five TRBV segments, including TRBV5-6, TRBV5-1 and TRBV20-1. Multiple sclerosis patients had significantly lower normalized Chao1 diversity than controls.

The germline CDR1 and CDR2 sequences are DFQATT and SNEGSKA (reference sequence). The CDR3 extends over 15 amino acids. The V end was cut by 3 bases, the J end by 6 bases, with 15 bases between. As to this clonotype: Its antigen is currently unknown.

Unique molecular identifiers featured in each of the TCR beta cDNA libraries. T cells numbering 1 to 10 million gave rise to some 520,000 cDNA molecules. TCRdb processed the PCR reads anew with MiXCR; each CDR3 protein has one entry. The table has about 620,000 distinct CDR3 sequences, around 47% seen once; the top ten hold about 1.8%. Sequences were obtained from blood. The V call is TRBV20-1, the J call TRBJ1-6; a possible D gene is TRBD1 (6 bases). The clonotype originates from a girl aged 10 to 17 with multiple sclerosis. In nucleotides, the CDR3 is TGCAGTGCTAGCCCCGGGACACCGATTAATTCACCCCTCCACTTT. It is translated as CSASPGTPINSPLHF.